Sequencing of this T cell receptor beta chain was carried out in a study of T cell responses to AZD1222 COVID-19 vaccine. Study results and caveats: The donor group comprised mostly white British people and more females; the analysis possibly underestimated clonal diversity. Spike-spanning, vaccine-associated CD4 TCRs were dominant at 160-218 and 743-854. The study found Spike-specific TCR breadth and depth rose after two AZD1222 doses.

In regard to this clone: Its target is not known.

The CDR3 runs 16 residues. After removal of 0 bases from V and 4 bases from J, the junction contained 6 bases not matched to a gene. The germline V gene has CDR1 MNHEY and CDR2 SMNVEV (reference sequence). Using immunoSEQ multiplex PCR, the repertoire was profiled, and TCRdb retains in-frame clones only, with some absent. Here the sample spans tens of thousands of clones, around 80% being singletons. The chain combines TRBV27 with TRBJ1-5; 7 nucleotides align to TRBD1. The origin of this receptor is an adult in good health. Sequencing was performed on peripheral blood, taken on day 0 of AZD1222 vaccination. Here the CDR3 reads CASSLSGWDSNQPQHF. DNA of the CDR3: TGTGCCAGCAGTTTATCGGGGTGGGACAGTAATCAGCCCCAGCATTTT.